The 28 T cell receptor beta chains below were found in one sample sequenced in a study of shared clonotypes between healthy human individuals. Sequencing was performed with immunoSEQ multiplex PCR; in TCRdb, only in-frame clones are kept and a portion is missing. The sample carries around 1 million clones, approximately 76% recorded once. The sequenced material came from memory CD4+ T cells sorted from blood. Subset of the sample: CD45RA-negative fraction. The receptor source for this set is a man aged 18-30 years in good health.

With respect to this clone: In the same sample, other DNA sequences code for this CDR3. The V call is TRBV5-4, the J call TRBJ1-3, with D perhaps matching TRBD1 (6 bases). In germline, CDR1 is SGHNT, CDR2 YYREEE (reference sequence). The V end lost 0 bases, the J end lost 4 bases, and 11 bases lay between the germline ends. The CDR3 length is 15 residues. The CDR3 here is CASSLVGQGGNTIYF. Written as DNA, the CDR3 is TGTGCCAGCAGCTTGGTTGGGCAGGGGGGAAACACCATATATTTT.

V is TRBV6-1 and J is TRBJ2-5; 11 bases are shared with TRBD2. V lost 2 bases, J lost 2 bases, and 13 bases stayed unmatched. The CDR3 extends over 19 amino acids. Germline-derived CDR1 and CDR2 are MNHNS and SASEGT. CDR3 bases: TGTGCCAGCAGTGAAATGGGGGTACTAGCGGGAGACCCACAAGAGACCCAGTACTTC. As protein: CASSEMGVLAGDPQETQYF.

The V call is TRBV6-1, the J call TRBJ2-3; 7 bases align to TRBD2. Germline CDR1 and CDR2: MNHNS and SASEGT. The CDR3 length is 14 residues. Trimming at V came to 4 bases and at J to 2 bases, leaving 3 bases not matched to a gene. In nucleotides, the CDR3 is TGTGCCAGCAGTGTGACTAGCTCCACAGATACGCAGTATTTT. This sequence encodes CASSVTSSTDTQYF.

This clone turned up a few times. The CDR3 DNA reads as TGTGCCAGCAGCCACCCCCCATGGTGGGAGACCCAGTACTTC. Its protein is CASSHPPWWETQYF. This rearrangement joins TRBV14 to TRBJ2-5; D unresolved. The V end was cut by 3 bases, the J end by 5 bases, with 13 bases between. The CDR3 length is 14 residues. Germline values: CDR1 SGHDN, CDR2 FVKESK.

V is TRBV5-1 and J is TRBJ2-5, with 7 nucleotides matching TRBD1. The CDR3 sequence is 14 residues long. V shed 4 bases, J shed 4 bases, and the junction held 7 bases outside the gene matches. Germline V gene data show CDR1 as SGHRS and CDR2 as YFSETQ. CDR3 loop: CASSPDRAGETQYF. The CDR3 coding sequence is TGCGCCAGCAGCCCCGACAGGGCAGGAGAGACCCAGTACTTC.

This clone occurred once. The rearrangement links TRBV27 to TRBJ2-5; TRBD2 agrees at 7 bases. Unmatched junction bases numbered 7, after V lost 1 base and J lost 2 bases. The CDR3 runs to 16 residues. Germline V gene sequence: CDR1 MNHEY, CDR2 SMNVEV (reference sequence). CDR3 sequence: CASSLLGGREQETQYF. CDR3 DNA: TGTGCCAGCAGTTTATTAGGCGGGAGAGAGCAAGAGACCCAGTACTTC.

The chain employs TRBV27 and TRBJ2-1, with 7 bases matching TRBD2. The CDR3 spans 13 residues. Per germline, CDR1 MNHEY and CDR2 SMNVEV (reference sequence). V was pared by 2 bases and J by 9 bases, with 4 bases of the junction left unmatched. Written as DNA, the CDR3 is TGTGCCAGCAGTTTAGGGGGGGTGGGTGAGCAGTTCTTC. This codes for CASSLGGVGEQFF.

V gene TRBV7-9 combines with J gene TRBJ2-5, with D possibly TRBD2 on 6 matching bases. CDR3 length equals 14 residues. Trimming pared 1 base from V and 5 bases from J, leaving 11 bases between. Germline CDR1 and CDR2: SEHNR and FQNEAQ (reference sequence). CDR3 sequence reads: CASSLGGLLETQYF. The DNA of the CDR3 is TGTGCCAGCAGCTTAGGGGGACTGCTGGAGACCCAGTACTTC.

The chain combines TRBV5-6 with TRBJ2-1; 8 bases align to TRBD2. Trimming at V came to 4 bases and at J to 7 bases, leaving 13 bases not matched to a gene. This CDR3 has 16 amino acids. Germline V gives CDR1 SGHDT, CDR2 YYEEEE. The CDR3 spells CASSPSRAGAPNEQFF. The CDR3 nucleotides read TGTGCCAGCAGCCCATCTCGAGCGGGAGCCCCGAATGAGCAGTTCTTC.

Of note for this clone: Within the sample, other DNA sequences also encode this same CDR3. The chain joins TRBV5-6 to TRBJ2-7; 8 nucleotides match TRBD2. The CDR3 is 14 amino acids. The trim removed 2 bases at V and 1 base at J, leaving 2 bases unmatched. Germline CDR1 reads SGHDT; CDR2 reads YYEEEE. The CDR3 sequence: CASSFGGASYEQYF. The DNA of the CDR3 is TGTGCCAGCAGCTTCGGGGGGGCATCCTACGAGCAGTACTTC.

CDR3 coding DNA: TGCGCCAGCAAAGATGGGGCCAACGTCCTGACTTTC. The encoded protein is CASKDGANVLTF. The chain is built from TRBV5-1 and TRBJ2-6, with D hard to call. Germline lookup yields CDR1 SGHRS and CDR2 YFSETQ. CDR3 length: 12 amino acids. V was cut by 6 bases and J by 3 bases, with 4 bases left in between.

This clone was seen more than once but under ten times. This specimen includes other DNA sequences encoding the same CDR3. The chain has TRBV7-2 and TRBJ2-1, with TRBD2 matching over 13 bases. The CDR3 sequence is 15 residues long. Germline trimming cut 5 bases from V and 5 bases from J; bases unmatched to any gene: 3. CDR1 is SGHTA and CDR2 is FQGNSA in the germline V gene. This CDR3 reads CASSLGLAGNNEQFF. Here the CDR3 DNA reads TGTGCCAGCAGCCTGGGACTAGCGGGGAACAATGAGCAGTTCTTC.

The rearrangement joins TRBV2 to TRBJ2-3; maybe TRBD2 (6 bases). This CDR3 has 16 residues. Looked up from germline, CDR1 is SNHLY and CDR2 is FYNNEI. Trimming left V 5 bases short and J 6 bases short, with 21 bases between. The CDR3 nucleotides are TGTGCCAGCAGTTCGGGACTGGCGAGGCAGGGTGATACGCAGTATTTT. It translates to CASSSGLARQGDTQYF.

This chain joins TRBV2 and TRBJ1-6; 8 bases align to TRBD1. Germline CDR1 reads SNHLY; CDR2 reads FYNNEI. The CDR3 covers 14 residues. Germline trimming cut 6 bases from V and 8 bases from J; bases unmatched to any gene: 6. The CDR3 spells CASRAGTGDSPLHF. CDR3 bases: TGTGCCAGCAGGGCCGGGACAGGTGATTCACCCCTCCACTTT.

The rearrangement uses TRBV5-5 and TRBJ2-5, with TRBD1 as a possible D gene (6 bases). This CDR3 comprises 14 residues. The V end was cut by 1 base, the J end by 5 bases, with 12 bases between. The germline V gene has CDR1 SGHKS and CDR2 YYEKEE (reference sequence). CDR3 nucleotides: TGTGCCAGCAGCTTGAGGGGGTACAGCGAGACCCAGTACTTC. This gives the protein CASSLRGYSETQYF.

The J gene is TRBJ1-2, the V gene TRBV4-1, with no clear D. The CDR3 length is 16 residues. Trimming cost V 0 bases and J 5 bases, with 16 bases left between them. The germline V gene has CDR1 MGHRA and CDR2 YSYEKL. The CDR3, as DNA: TGCGCCAGCAGCCAAGATCTCCCGTCAGGTGGTTATGGCTACACCTTC. Its translation: CASSQDLPSGGYGYTF.

The V call is TRBV5-6, the J call TRBJ2-7, with D perhaps matching TRBD1 (6 bases). With 4 bases removed from V and 8 bases from J, the gap between germline ends came to 16 bases. This CDR3 has 13 amino acids. Germline assignment: CDR1 SGHDT and CDR2 YYEEEE. The CDR3 region has the DNA TGTGCCAGCAGCGATACTGGACAGTCCAAGCAGTACTTC. Amino acid sequence: CASSDTGQSKQYF.

J is TRBJ2-7 and V is TRBV27; possibly TRBD2 for D (5 bases). The CDR3 runs 16 residues. Germline V gene lookup returns CDR1 MNHEY and CDR2 SMNVEV (reference sequence). The ends were cut back, 4 bases at V and 2 bases at J, with 18 bases in the middle. CDR3 protein: CASSSLDRQAAYEQYF. DNA of the CDR3: TGTGCCAGCAGTTCGCTTGATAGACAAGCGGCCTACGAGCAGTACTTC.

About this clone itself: The sample contains more than one DNA sequence encoding this CDR3. The chain combines TRBV5-1 with TRBJ1-1; 8 bases map to TRBD1. The V segment lost 2 bases and the J segment 4 bases; nucleotides outside the gene matches: 4. Germline lookup yields CDR1 SGHRS and CDR2 YFSETQ. This CDR3 contains 14 residues. CDR3 sequence reads: CASSLQGGGTEAFF. CDR3 nucleotide sequence: TGCGCCAGCAGCTTACAGGGGGGAGGCACTGAAGCTTTCTTT.

The gene calls are TRBV28 and TRBJ2-1, with 9 bases identical to TRBD2. Germline-derived CDR1 and CDR2 are MDHEN and SYDVKM. The CDR3 has 16 amino acids. J lost 8 bases, V lost 4 bases, and 12 bases had no gene match. The CDR3 DNA reads as TGTGCCAGCAGTTCCCCCGTCGCGGGAGGGATCGATGAGCAGTTCTTC. Amino acids: CASSSPVAGGIDEQFF. Supplemented by reference TRBV28 and TRBJ2-1, the full variable domain reads DVKVTQSSRYLVKRTGEKVFLECVQDMDHENMFWYRQDPGLGLRLIYFSYDVKMKEKGDIPEGYSVSREKKERFSLILESASTNQTSMYLCASSSPVAGGIDEQFFGPGTRLTVL.

This clone occurred once. The J gene is TRBJ2-5, the V gene TRBV30; TRBD2 is a possible D gene (6 bases). V lost 4 bases and J lost 4, with 13 bases in between. From germline, CDR1 is GTSNPN and CDR2 SVGIG (reference sequence). The CDR3 sequence is 13 residues long. The CDR3 sequence: CAWNGGDRETQYF. CDR3 in DNA: TGTGCCTGGAACGGAGGGGACCGAGAGACCCAGTACTTC.

V usage is TRBV28 and J usage is TRBJ1-2; D gene ambiguous. The germline gives CDR1 MDHEN, CDR2 SYDVKM. V dropped 6 bases and J dropped 5 bases, with 10 bases sitting between them. The CDR3 consists of 12 residues. For the CDR3, the DNA is TGTGCCAGCAGCCCTACCGAATATGGCTACACCTTC. Amino acid sequence: CASSPTEYGYTF.

This sequence joins TRBV10-2 and TRBJ2-7; D gene unclear. The CDR3 runs to 16 residues. Germline lookup yields CDR1 WSHSY and CDR2 SAAADI. The V end lost 3 bases, the J end lost 3 bases, and 18 bases lay between the germline ends. The CDR3 DNA reads TGCGCCAGCAGTGACCCCAAGGGTAACCGTCGCTACGAGCAGTACTTC. Its translation is CASSDPKGNRRYEQYF.

This sequence joins TRBV6-1 and TRBJ1-1; D remains unclear. The CDR3 runs 13 residues. V lost 4 bases, J lost 7 bases, and 13 bases lay in between. In germline, CDR1 is MNHNS, CDR2 SASEGT. The CDR3 DNA reads as TGTGCCAGCAGTGGGGGAGCAAAGGGTGAAGCTTTCTTT. Translated: CASSGGAKGEAFF.

This chain uses TRBV5-6 with TRBJ2-3; D might be TRBD2 (5 bases). The germline CDR1 and CDR2 sequences are SGHDT and YYEEEE. V lost 1 base and J 2 bases, leaving 11 bases between the germline ends. The CDR3 length is 15 residues. Here the CDR3 DNA reads TGTGCCAGCAGCTTGAGGGTAGCGAACACAGATACGCAGTATTTT. This sequence encodes CASSLRVANTDTQYF.

V gene TRBV11-2 combines with J gene TRBJ1-6; the D gene is possibly TRBD1 (6 bases). The CDR3 is 14 residues long. V lost 4 bases to trimming and J lost 9 bases, with 13 bases between them. Germline CDR1 and CDR2: SGHAT and FQNNGV. The chain's CDR3 is CASSSTGYGSPLHF. The DNA for the CDR3 is TGTGCCAGCAGCTCCACAGGGTACGGTTCACCCCTCCACTTT.

As concerns this clone: With a far larger clone one base away, a read error is the likely cause. The V call is TRBV5-1, the J call TRBJ1-2; TRBD1 agrees at 10 bases. The CDR3 totals 15 residues. The germline CDR1 and CDR2 sequences are SGHRS and YFSETQ. V dropped 4 bases and J dropped 4; count of bases not matched to a gene: 7. CDR3 coding DNA: TGCGCCAGCAGCCCCAGACAGGGGGCGACCTATGGCTACACCTTC. Encoded protein: CASSPRQGATYGYTF.

The rearrangement links TRBV6-5 to TRBJ1-2; 7 bases match TRBD1. Germline values: CDR1 MNHEY, CDR2 SVGAGI. The V segment lost 4 bases and the J segment 8 bases; nucleotides outside the gene matches: 10. The CDR3 contains 14 residues. The CDR3 loop is CASSLQGQQEGYTF. The CDR3, as DNA: TGTGCCAGCAGTTTACAGGGGCAGCAAGAGGGCTACACCTTC.